The T cell receptor (beta chain) described here comes from a study of CD8+ T cells in alopecia areata. Study details: Treated patients swallowed 5 to 10 mg of oral tofacitinib twice daily. Dosing spanned 6 to 18 months on tofacitinib, then 6 months off drug.

Sample treatment: oral pan-JAK inhibitor, 5-10 mg twice daily. On this clone: Its specificity is unknown.

Germline values: CDR1 GTSNPN, CDR2 SVGIG (reference sequence). Trimming removed 5 bases from V and 3 bases from J; junction bases left unmatched: 3. This CDR3 has 13 amino acids. Sequencing relied on a cDNA template that was reverse transcribed from extracted RNA. Repertoires were generated with immunoSEQ multiplex PCR, while TCRdb's copy carries only in-frame clones and drops some. Of about 280,000 clones in the sample, 55% to 75% are singletons; the top ten hold approximately 1.8%. General observations from the study: With patients, TCR sharing proved less clear than in mice, a difference possibly related to HLA. Scalp clonality and expanded CD8+ clones among the top 100 fell significantly with tofacitinib.

The source was CD4+ T cells sorted from blood, collected at week 24, from a patient treated with tofacitinib. The genes are TRBV30 and TRBJ2-3; 9 nucleotides align to TRBD1. This receptor was obtained from a human donor with alopecia areata. This CDR3 is CAWGGTGTDTQYF. In nucleotides, the CDR3 is TGTGCCTGGGGCGGGACAGGGACAGATACGCAGTATTTT.